The clone carrying this T cell receptor (beta chain) has more than one count but fewer than ten. The target antigen is unknown. TCRdb keeps only in-frame clones here, not all; method: immunoSEQ multiplex PCR. Of around 720,000 clones in the sample, around 78% were seen once. These data belong to a study of shared clonotypes between healthy human individuals. Whole-study context: Every donor yielded three CD4 naive, three CD4 memory, two CD8 naive and one CD8 memory plate. Study observations and caveats: Having only a few donors restricted how much genetic and exposure-history diversity was captured. Clonotype sharing among donors likely depends on sequencing depth. It was the non-shared clonotypes that had lower generation probabilities than clonotypes shared by all four donors.

The CDR3 spans 15 residues. V trimming: 5 bases; J trimming: 2 bases; junction bases outside the gene matches: 8. Germline CDR1 reads SGHRS; CDR2 reads YFSETQ. This sequence originates from a woman in her thirties in good health. The specimen was memory CD4+ T cells sorted from blood. Documented subset: CD45RA-negative fraction. The V and J genes are TRBV5-1 and TRBJ2-7, with 9 bases lining up with TRBD2. The CDR3 nucleotides are TGCGCCAGCAGGTCGGAGCGGGAGGTTCCCTACGAGCAGTACTTC. This encodes CASRSEREVPYEQYF.